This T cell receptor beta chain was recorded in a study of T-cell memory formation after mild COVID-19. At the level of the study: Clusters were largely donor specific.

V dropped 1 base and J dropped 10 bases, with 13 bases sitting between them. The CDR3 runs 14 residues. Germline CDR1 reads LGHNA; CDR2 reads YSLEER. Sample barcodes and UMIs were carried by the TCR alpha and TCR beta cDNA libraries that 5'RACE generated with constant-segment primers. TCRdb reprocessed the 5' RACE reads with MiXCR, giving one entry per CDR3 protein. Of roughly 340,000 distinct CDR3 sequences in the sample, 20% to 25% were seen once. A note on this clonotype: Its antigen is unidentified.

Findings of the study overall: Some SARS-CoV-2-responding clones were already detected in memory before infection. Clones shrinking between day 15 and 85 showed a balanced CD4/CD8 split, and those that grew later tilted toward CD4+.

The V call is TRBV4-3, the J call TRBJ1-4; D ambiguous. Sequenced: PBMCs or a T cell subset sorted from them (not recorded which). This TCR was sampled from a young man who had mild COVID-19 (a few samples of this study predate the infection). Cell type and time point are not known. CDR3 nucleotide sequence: TGCGCCAGCAGCCAAGCCCAGACGTTTGGAAAACTGTTTTTT. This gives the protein CASSQAQTFGKLFF.